The clone carrying this T cell receptor beta chain occurred a few times. Its target is not known. The entry originates in a study of CD8 T cells in ankylosing spondylitis. The study's findings and limits: Disease-linked clones were reportedly significantly enriched in matched ankylosing spondylitis synovial fluid.

Looked up from germline, CDR1 is SGHRS and CDR2 is YFSETQ. The CDR3 extends over 15 amino acids. Trimming removed 0 bases at V and 0 bases at J, with 9 bases between. It was by quantitative 5'-RACE with molecular barcodes that TCR beta libraries were made. TCRdb used MiXCR to reprocess the 5' RACE reads, holding one entry per CDR3 protein. The sample yields under 300,000 distinct CDR3 sequences, around a tenth seen once. J is TRBJ1-1 and V is TRBV5-1, with D tentatively TRBD1 (5 bases). Sequencing was done on a sample of blood, either unsorted or a sorted T cell fraction (not recorded which). The sequence was obtained from a male donor with ankylosing spondylitis or in good health (not recorded which). This CDR3 reads CASSLDHRLNTEAFF. CDR3 in DNA: TGCGCCAGCAGCTTGGATCACAGGCTGAACACTGAAGCTTTCTTT.